The next 20 T cell receptor beta chains were all read from a single sample in a study of blood T cell repertoires in COVID-19. Sequenced by immunoSEQ multiplex PCR; TCRdb stores in-frame clones only, minus some. The sample lists approximately 40,000 clones; about 88% were seen once. The sequenced sample consisted of peripheral blood. These TCRs come from a human donor in a cohort sampled during active COVID-19.

The sample holds one count of this clone. The chain employs TRBV5-1 and TRBJ2-7; 8 bases are a match to TRBD2. The CDR3 has 14 residues. Germline lookup yields CDR1 SGHRS and CDR2 YFSETQ. The junction had 4 bases not matched to a gene; V was cut back by 0 bases and J by 5 bases. Here the CDR3 reads CASSLDGGANEQYF. The CDR3 DNA reads TGCGCCAGCAGCTTGGACGGGGGGGCCAACGAGCAGTACTTC.

The chain employs TRBV6-6 and TRBJ1-2; D possibly corresponds to TRBD1 (6 bases). The CDR3 contains 16 residues. Germline assignment: CDR1 MNHNY and CDR2 SVGAGI (reference sequence). V lost 0 bases, J lost 4 bases, and 15 bases lay in between. The CDR3 sequence is CASSYSGAVVSYGYTF. The CDR3 nucleotides are TGTGCCAGCAGTTACTCGGGGGCCGTCGTTTCCTATGGCTACACCTTC.

The rearrangement links TRBV30 to TRBJ1-2; 8 positions match TRBD1. Trimming took 2 bases from V and 7 from J; bases not matched to a gene: 12. The CDR3 loop spans 15 amino acids. Germline CDR1 is GTSNPN and CDR2 is SVGIG (reference sequence). DNA for the CDR3: TGTGCCTGGAGTCCAGGGGGCAGGGGGGGCTTTGGCTACACCTTC. Translated: CAWSPGGRGGFGYTF.

The chain's CDR3 is CASSIQGAYNEQFF. The CDR3 bases are TGTGCCAGTAGTATACAAGGAGCCTACAATGAGCAGTTCTTC. V gene TRBV19 combines with J gene TRBJ2-1; no firm D call. The CDR3 spans 14 residues. V was pared by 2 bases and J by 2 bases, with 7 bases between. The V gene's germline CDR1 is LNHDA and CDR2 SQIVND (reference sequence).

V gene TRBV5-1 combines with J gene TRBJ2-5, with D possibly TRBD2 on 5 matching bases. Per the germline V gene, CDR1 is SGHRS and CDR2 is YFSETQ. This CDR3 is 14 amino acids long. V was clipped by 4 bases and J by 5 bases, with 15 bases between them. CDR3 nucleotides: TGCGCCAGCAGCGCCTTGCGGGTAGGGGAGACCCAGTACTTC. Its protein is CASSALRVGETQYF.

CDR3 sequence: CASSQGLATTDTQYF. For the CDR3, the DNA is TGTGCCAGCAGCCAAGGGCTAGCGACCACAGATACGCAGTATTTT. This rearrangement joins TRBV3-1 (or the pseudogene TRBV3-2) to TRBJ2-3; TRBD2 is a possible D gene (6 bases). The germline V gene has CDR1 LGHDT and CDR2 YNNKEL (reference sequence). The CDR3 length is 15 residues. V shed 1 base and J shed 2 bases, with 10 bases lying between them.

The chain is built from TRBV19 and TRBJ1-1; D remains ambiguous. Trimming removed 3 bases from V and 0 bases from J, with 8 bases in between. The CDR3 covers 14 residues. Germline values: CDR1 LNHDA, CDR2 SQIVND (reference sequence). In DNA form, the CDR3 reads TGTGCCAGTAGTATTGGTCAGATGAACACTGAAGCTTTCTTT. Encoded protein: CASSIGQMNTEAFF. Looking up the rest from reference TRBV19 and TRBJ1-1 gives the full variable domain: DGGITQSPKYLFRKEGQNVTLSCEQNLNHDAMYWYRQDPGQGLRLIYYSQIVNDFQKGDIAEGYSVSREKKESFPLTVTSAQKNPTAFYLCASSIGQMNTEAFFGQGTRLTVV.

V is TRBV19 and J is TRBJ1-6; 8 bases match TRBD1. Losses at the gene ends were 11 bases for V and 10 bases for J; bases not matched to a gene: 16. Per the germline V gene, CDR1 is LNHDA and CDR2 is SQIVND (reference sequence). This CDR3 is built from 15 residues. The CDR3 DNA reads as TGTGCCTCGCAAGGGTCAGGGGGCTTTATCTCACCCCTCCACTTT. Translation: CASQGSGGFISPLHF.

This chain joins TRBV5-1 and TRBJ2-6; 11 positions agree with TRBD1. This CDR3 contains 18 residues. Germline V gives CDR1 SGHRS, CDR2 YFSETQ. The trim removed 4 bases at V and 2 bases at J, leaving 8 bases unmatched. The CDR3 region has the DNA TGCGCCAGCAGCATACGGACAGGGGGCCTTACTGGGGCCAACGTCCTGACTTTC. It encodes CASSIRTGGLTGANVLTF.

This clone was seen once. The V gene is TRBV19, the J gene TRBJ1-5; 7 nucleotides align to TRBD1. Trimming took 6 bases from V and 0 from J; bases not matched to a gene: 11. The CDR3 sequence is 17 residues long. CDR1 LNHDA and CDR2 SQIVND come from the germline V gene (reference sequence). The CDR3 DNA reads as TGTGCCAGTAGAAGTATAGAGGGACAGCCTAGCAATCAGCCCCAGCATTTT. It yields the protein CASRSIEGQPSNQPQHF.

This clone was counted a single time. The rearrangement uses TRBV11-2 and TRBJ2-1; D is possibly TRBD2 (5 bases). V was clipped by 7 bases and J by 10 bases, with 14 bases between them. The CDR3 runs 12 residues. Germline V gene data show CDR1 as SGHAT and CDR2 as FQNNGV. The CDR3 here is CASKLGLQEQFF. Written as DNA, the CDR3 is TGTGCCAGCAAACTCGGACTGCAAGAGCAGTTCTTC.

This chain connects TRBV27 to TRBJ1-2; unclear D gene. This CDR3 is 14 amino acids long. The germline V and J ends were trimmed by 2 bases and 5 bases, with 12 bases remaining between them. From germline, CDR1 is MNHEY and CDR2 SMNVEV (reference sequence). The CDR3 spells CASSLSFLGYGYTF. In DNA form, the CDR3 reads TGTGCCAGCAGTTTAAGTTTTCTCGGGTATGGCTACACCTTC.

Written as DNA, the CDR3 is TGTGCCAGCAGTCAGACTAGCGGGGGATCAGATACGCAGTATTTT. Its translation is CASSQTSGGSDTQYF. The chain employs TRBV7-9 and TRBJ2-3, with 12 bases lining up with TRBD2. The CDR3 loop spans 15 amino acids. Germline loops: CDR1 SEHNR, CDR2 FQNEAQ (reference sequence). V trimming: 6 bases; J trimming: 4 bases; junction bases outside the gene matches: 5.

The V call is TRBV27, the J call TRBJ1-3, with D tentatively TRBD1 (5 bases). Germline V lookup: CDR1 MNHEY, CDR2 SMNVEV (reference sequence). Trimming cost V 8 bases and J 4 bases, with 21 bases left between them. This CDR3 spans 16 amino acids. CDR3 bases: TGTGCCAGCTCCCCCCGGGGACTGGGCGTCGGAAACACCATATATTTT. Amino acids: CASSPRGLGVGNTIYF.

V usage is TRBV3-1 (or the pseudogene TRBV3-2) and J usage is TRBJ1-1; 12 bases line up with TRBD1. The CDR3 runs 16 residues. V lost 7 bases, J lost 1 base, and 7 bases stayed unmatched. CDR1 and CDR2 (germline): LGHDT, YNNKEL (reference sequence). This CDR3 is CASTPRDRGPNTEAFF. The CDR3 DNA reads as TGTGCCAGCACCCCAAGGGACAGGGGGCCGAACACTGAAGCTTTCTTT.

The table lists this clone with a few counts. The chain employs TRBV2 and TRBJ2-3, with 9 positions matching TRBD2. The CDR3 runs to 12 residues. Trimming took 4 bases from V and 10 from J; bases not matched to a gene: 3. Germline lookup yields CDR1 SNHLY and CDR2 FYNNEI. As DNA, the CDR3 is TGTGCCAGCAGTGGGGGACTAGCTTCGCAGTATTTT. It encodes CASSGGLASQYF.

This sequence joins TRBV7-6 and TRBJ2-7; D call uncertain. Germline V CDR1 and CDR2: SGHVS, FNYEAQ. The CDR3 has 12 residues. V lost 4 bases to trimming and J lost 0 bases, with 4 bases between them. CDR3 amino acids: CASSSLSYEQYF. The DNA for the CDR3 is TGTGCCAGCAGCTCCCTCTCCTACGAGCAGTACTTC.

The V gene is TRBV5-1, the J gene TRBJ1-1; 8 positions agree with TRBD1. J gave up 4 bases and V 6 bases, and 8 bases lay outside the gene matches. Germline V gives CDR1 SGHRS, CDR2 YFSETQ. This CDR3 has 14 amino acids. For the CDR3, the DNA is TGCGCCAGCACCCCAGGACAGGGAGGCACTGAAGCTTTCTTT. Translated, it gives CASTPGQGGTEAFF.

This rearrangement joins TRBV2 to TRBJ1-2; a possible D gene is TRBD1 (6 bases). V dropped 10 bases and J dropped 2 bases, with 20 bases sitting between them. This CDR3 comprises 15 residues. The germline gives CDR1 SNHLY, CDR2 FYNNEI. The CDR3 protein is CATFYLDRSNYGYTF. The DNA for the CDR3 is TGTGCCACCTTCTATTTAGACAGGTCAAACTATGGCTACACCTTC. Using reference TRBV2 and TRBJ1-2 for the parts outside the CDR3, the full variable domain is EPEVTQTPSHQVTQMGQEVILRCVPISNHLYFYWYRQILGQKVEFLVSFYNNEISEKSEIFDDQFSVERPDGSNFTLKIRSTKLEDSAMYFCATFYLDRSNYGYTFGSGTRLTVV.

The chain joins TRBV5-5 to TRBJ1-4; D gene uncertain. Deletions cut 5 bases from V and 8 bases from J, with 16 bases between. The CDR3 runs 14 residues. Germline V lookup: CDR1 SGHKS, CDR2 YYEKEE (reference sequence). The CDR3 here is CASSSSEGEEKLFF. CDR3 in DNA: TGTGCCAGCAGTTCCAGCGAGGGCGAAGAAAAACTGTTTTTT.